This T cell receptor (beta chain) was recovered during a study of cytomegalovirus exposure and HLA in healthy donors. Study as a whole: From donors who were HLA-typed, an early data release held 75 million to 85 million unique TCRs. Whole-study findings and limits: In a later analysis, several top co-occurrence clusters appeared linked to parvovirus B19, influenza, CMV and Epstein-Barr virus. Later on, a genetic analysis was performed. It linked a missense variant in DCLRE1C with V- and J-gene trimming of TCR beta. Earlier results showed most TCR beta V segments being productive about 87% or about 30% of the time.

Germline V CDR1 and CDR2: MGHRA, YSYEKL. This CDR3 has 15 amino acids. This clone has only one observation. The antigen remains undetermined. One end of the junction fails to match germline, which may point to a read error. Use of 60 Vbeta and 13 Jbeta primers characterized the PCR. This table comes from immunoSEQ multiplex PCR, and its TCRdb copy is limited to in-frame clones, with some not included. The profile shows roughly 100,000 clones, about four fifths of them singletons. The chain couples TRBV4-1 to TRBJ2-3; 8 nucleotides match TRBD1. This receptor was identified in a female donor in good health and CMV-seropositive. The specimen was PBMCs. The CDR3, as DNA: TGCCCCAGCAGCCAAGACAGGGGCTGGGCAGATACGCAGTATTTT. Translating gives CPSSQDRGWADTQYF.